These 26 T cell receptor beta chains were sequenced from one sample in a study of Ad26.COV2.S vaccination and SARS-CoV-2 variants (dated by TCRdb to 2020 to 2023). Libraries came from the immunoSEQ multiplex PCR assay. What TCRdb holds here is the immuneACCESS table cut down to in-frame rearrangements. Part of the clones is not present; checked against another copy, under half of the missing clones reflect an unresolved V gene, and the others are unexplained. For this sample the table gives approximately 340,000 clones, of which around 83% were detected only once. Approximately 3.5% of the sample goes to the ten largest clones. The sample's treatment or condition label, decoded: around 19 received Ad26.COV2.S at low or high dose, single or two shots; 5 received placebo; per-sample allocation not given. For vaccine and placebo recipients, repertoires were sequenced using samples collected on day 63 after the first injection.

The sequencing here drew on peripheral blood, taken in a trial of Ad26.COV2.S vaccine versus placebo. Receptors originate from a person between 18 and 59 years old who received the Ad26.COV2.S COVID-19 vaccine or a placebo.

DNA of the CDR3: TGTGCCAGCAGCTTAGGGCTAGCGGGTTGGTACGAGCAGTACTTC. This sequence encodes CASSLGLAGWYEQYF. The chain combines TRBV7-2 with TRBJ2-7; 8 bases fit TRBD2. From germline, CDR1 is SGHTA and CDR2 FQGNSA. Germline trimming cut 1 base from V and 4 bases from J; bases unmatched to any gene: 6. The CDR3 loop spans 15 amino acids.

CDR3 in amino acids: CASSPLGFEQYF. In DNA form, the CDR3 reads TGTGCCAGCTCACCACTGGGGTTCGAGCAGTACTTC. V usage is TRBV18 and J usage is TRBJ2-7; D is unclear. The CDR3 spans 12 residues. The germline CDR1 and CDR2 sequences are KGHSH and LQKENI. Trimming cost V 1 base and J 6 bases, with 7 bases left between them.

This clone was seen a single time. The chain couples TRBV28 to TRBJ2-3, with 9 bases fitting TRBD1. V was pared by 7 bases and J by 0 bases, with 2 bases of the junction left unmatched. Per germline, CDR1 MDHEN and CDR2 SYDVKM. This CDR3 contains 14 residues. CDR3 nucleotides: TGTGCCAGCACACAGGGGGCGAGCACAGATACGCAGTATTTT. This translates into CASTQGASTDTQYF. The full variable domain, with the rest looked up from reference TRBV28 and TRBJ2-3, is DVKVTQSSRYLVKRTGEKVFLECVQDMDHENMFWYRQDPGLGLRLIYFSYDVKMKEKGDIPEGYSVSREKKERFSLILESASTNQTSMYLCASTQGASTDTQYFGPGTRLTVL.

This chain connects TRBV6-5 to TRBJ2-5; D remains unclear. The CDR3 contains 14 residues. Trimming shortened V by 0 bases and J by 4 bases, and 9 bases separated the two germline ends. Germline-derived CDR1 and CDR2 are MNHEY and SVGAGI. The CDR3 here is CASSYSRRLETQYF. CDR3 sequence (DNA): TGTGCCAGCAGTTACTCGAGGAGATTAGAGACCCAGTACTTC.

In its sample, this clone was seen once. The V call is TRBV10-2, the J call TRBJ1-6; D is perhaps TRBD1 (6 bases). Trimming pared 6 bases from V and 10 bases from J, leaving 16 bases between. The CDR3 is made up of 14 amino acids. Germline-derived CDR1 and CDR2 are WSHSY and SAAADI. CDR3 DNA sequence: TGCGCCAGCAGACAAACAGGGAGAGACTCACCCCTCCACTTT. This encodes CASRQTGRDSPLHF.

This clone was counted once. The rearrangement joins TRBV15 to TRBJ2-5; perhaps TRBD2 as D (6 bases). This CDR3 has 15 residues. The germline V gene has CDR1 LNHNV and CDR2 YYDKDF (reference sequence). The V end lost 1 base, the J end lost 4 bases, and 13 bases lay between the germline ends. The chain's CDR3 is CATSRGEAGGETQYF. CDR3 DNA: TGTGCCACCAGCAGAGGGGAGGCGGGCGGAGAGACCCAGTACTTC.

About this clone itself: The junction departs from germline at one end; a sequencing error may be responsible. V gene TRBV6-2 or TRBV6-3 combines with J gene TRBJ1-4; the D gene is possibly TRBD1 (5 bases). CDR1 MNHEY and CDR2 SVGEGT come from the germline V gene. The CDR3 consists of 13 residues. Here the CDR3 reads CASSHSRDEKLFF. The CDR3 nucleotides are TGTGCCAGCAGTCACTCCAGGGATGAAAAACTGTTTTTT.

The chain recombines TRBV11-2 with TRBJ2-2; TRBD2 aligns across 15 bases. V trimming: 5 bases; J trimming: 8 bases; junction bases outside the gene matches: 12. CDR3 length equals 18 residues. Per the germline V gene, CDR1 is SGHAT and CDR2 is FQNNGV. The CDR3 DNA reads TGTGCCAGCAGCCCTTCTGGACTAGCGGGAGGGCCGTGGGGGGAGCTGTTTTTT. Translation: CASSPSGLAGGPWGELFF.

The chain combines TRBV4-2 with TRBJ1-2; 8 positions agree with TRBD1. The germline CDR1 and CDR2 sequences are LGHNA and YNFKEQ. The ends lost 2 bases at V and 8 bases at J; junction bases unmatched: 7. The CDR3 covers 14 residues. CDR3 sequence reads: CASSQQTQGDGYTF. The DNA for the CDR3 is TGTGCCAGCAGCCAACAGACACAGGGGGACGGCTACACCTTC.

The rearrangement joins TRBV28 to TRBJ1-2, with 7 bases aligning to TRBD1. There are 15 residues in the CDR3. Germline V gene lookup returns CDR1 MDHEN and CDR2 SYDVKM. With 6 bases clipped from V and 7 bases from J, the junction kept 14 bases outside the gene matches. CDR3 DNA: TGTGCCAGCAGCCCCGGCCCGGGACAGAGCCCTGGCTACACCTTC. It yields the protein CASSPGPGQSPGYTF.

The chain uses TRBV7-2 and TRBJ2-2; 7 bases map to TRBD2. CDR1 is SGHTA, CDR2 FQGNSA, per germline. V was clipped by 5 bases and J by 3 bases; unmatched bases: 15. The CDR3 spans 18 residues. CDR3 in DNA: TGTGCCAGCAGCCCCTCGATGGTGGCGGGGGTTGACACCGGGGAGCTGTTTTTT. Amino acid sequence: CASSPSMVAGVDTGELFF.

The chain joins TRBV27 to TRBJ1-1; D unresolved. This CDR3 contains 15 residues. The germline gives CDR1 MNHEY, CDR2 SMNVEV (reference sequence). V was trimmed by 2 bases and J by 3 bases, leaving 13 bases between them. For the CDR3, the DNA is TGTGCCAGCAGTTTACTTCTCCCTGGGGACACTGAAGCTTTCTTT. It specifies CASSLLLPGDTEAFF.

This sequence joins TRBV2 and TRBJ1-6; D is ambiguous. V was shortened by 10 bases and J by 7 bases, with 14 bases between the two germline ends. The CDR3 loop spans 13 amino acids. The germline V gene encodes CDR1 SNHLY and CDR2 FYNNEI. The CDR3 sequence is CATGSSWNSPLHF. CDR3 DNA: TGTGCCACTGGGAGTTCGTGGAATTCACCCCTCCACTTT.

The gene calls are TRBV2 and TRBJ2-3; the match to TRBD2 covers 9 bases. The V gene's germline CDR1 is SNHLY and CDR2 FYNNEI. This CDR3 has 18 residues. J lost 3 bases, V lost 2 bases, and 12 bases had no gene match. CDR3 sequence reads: CASSERRGGAKVTDTQYF. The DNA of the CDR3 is TGTGCCAGCAGTGAACGGCGCGGGGGGGCGAAGGTTACAGATACGCAGTATTTT.

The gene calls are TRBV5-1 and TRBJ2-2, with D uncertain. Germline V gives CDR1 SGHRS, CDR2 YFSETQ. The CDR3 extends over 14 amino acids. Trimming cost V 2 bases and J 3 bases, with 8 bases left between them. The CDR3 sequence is CASSFGQHTGELFF. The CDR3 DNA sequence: TGCGCCAGCAGCTTCGGGCAACACACCGGGGAGCTGTTTTTT.

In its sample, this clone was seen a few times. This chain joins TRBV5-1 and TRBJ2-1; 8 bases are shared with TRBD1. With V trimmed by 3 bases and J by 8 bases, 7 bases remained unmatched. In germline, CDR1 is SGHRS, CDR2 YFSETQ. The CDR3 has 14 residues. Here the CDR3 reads CASSSRQGSDEQFF. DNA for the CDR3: TGCGCCAGCAGCTCGCGACAGGGGTCCGATGAGCAGTTCTTC.

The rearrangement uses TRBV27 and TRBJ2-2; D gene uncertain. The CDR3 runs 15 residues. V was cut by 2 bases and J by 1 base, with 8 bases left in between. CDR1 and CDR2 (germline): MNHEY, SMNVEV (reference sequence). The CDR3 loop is CASSLLGKNTGELFF. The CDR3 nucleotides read TGTGCCAGCAGTTTACTGGGGAAGAACACCGGGGAGCTGTTTTTT.

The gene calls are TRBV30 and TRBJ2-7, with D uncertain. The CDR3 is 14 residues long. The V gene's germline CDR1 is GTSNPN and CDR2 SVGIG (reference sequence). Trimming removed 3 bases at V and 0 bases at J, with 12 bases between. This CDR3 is CAWSHWSSSYEQYF. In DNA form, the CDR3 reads TGTGCCTGGAGCCACTGGAGCAGCTCCTACGAGCAGTACTTC.

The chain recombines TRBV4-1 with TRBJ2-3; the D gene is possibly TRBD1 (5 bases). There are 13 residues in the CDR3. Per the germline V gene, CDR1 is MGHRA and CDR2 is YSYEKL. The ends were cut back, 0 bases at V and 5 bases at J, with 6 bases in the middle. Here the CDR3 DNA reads TGCGCCAGCAGCCAAGACCAGGGAGATACGCAGTATTTT. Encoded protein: CASSQDQGDTQYF.

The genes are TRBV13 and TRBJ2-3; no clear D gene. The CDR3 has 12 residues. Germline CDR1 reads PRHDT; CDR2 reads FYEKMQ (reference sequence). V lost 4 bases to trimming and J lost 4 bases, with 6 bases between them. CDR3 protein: CASSSAADTQYF. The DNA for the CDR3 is TGTGCCAGCAGCTCCGCGGCAGATACGCAGTATTTT. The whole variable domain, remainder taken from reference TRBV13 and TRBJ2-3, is AAGVIQSPRHLIKEKRETATLKCYPIPRHDTVYWYQQGPGQDPQFLISFYEKMQSDKGSIPDRFSAQQFSDYHSELNMSSLELGDSALYFCASSSAADTQYFGPGTRLTVL.

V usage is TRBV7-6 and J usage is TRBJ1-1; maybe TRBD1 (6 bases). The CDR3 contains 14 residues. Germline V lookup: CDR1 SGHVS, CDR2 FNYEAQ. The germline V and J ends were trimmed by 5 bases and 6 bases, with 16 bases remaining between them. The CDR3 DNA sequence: TGTGCCAGCAGCGGGGGGGGCTGGTACCCTGAAGCTTTCTTT. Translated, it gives CASSGGGWYPEAFF.

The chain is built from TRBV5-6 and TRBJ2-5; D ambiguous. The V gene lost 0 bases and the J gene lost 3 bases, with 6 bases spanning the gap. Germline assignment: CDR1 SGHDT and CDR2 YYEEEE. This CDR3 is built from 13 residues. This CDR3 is CASSLELKETQYF. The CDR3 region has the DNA TGTGCCAGCAGCTTGGAATTAAAAGAGACCCAGTACTTC.

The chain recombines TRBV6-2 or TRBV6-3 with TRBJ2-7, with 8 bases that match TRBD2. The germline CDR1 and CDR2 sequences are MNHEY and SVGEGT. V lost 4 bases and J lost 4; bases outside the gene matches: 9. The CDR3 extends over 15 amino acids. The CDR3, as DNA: TGTGCCAGCAGTTCCTCGGAGCGGGAGATTTACGAGCAGTACTTC. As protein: CASSSSEREIYEQYF.

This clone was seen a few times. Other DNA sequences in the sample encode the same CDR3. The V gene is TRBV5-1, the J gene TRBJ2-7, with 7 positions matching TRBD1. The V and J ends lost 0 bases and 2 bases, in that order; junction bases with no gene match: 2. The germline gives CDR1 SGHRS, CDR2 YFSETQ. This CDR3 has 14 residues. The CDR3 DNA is TGCGCCAGCAGCTTGGGAACAGGGGCCTACGAGCAGTACTTC. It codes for CASSLGTGAYEQYF. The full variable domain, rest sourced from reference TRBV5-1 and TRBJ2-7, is KAGVTQTPRYLIKTRGQQVTLSCSPISGHRSVSWYQQTPGQGLQFLFEYFSETQRNKGNFPGRFSGRQFSNSRSEMNVSTLELGDSALYLCASSLGTGAYEQYFGPGTRLTVT.

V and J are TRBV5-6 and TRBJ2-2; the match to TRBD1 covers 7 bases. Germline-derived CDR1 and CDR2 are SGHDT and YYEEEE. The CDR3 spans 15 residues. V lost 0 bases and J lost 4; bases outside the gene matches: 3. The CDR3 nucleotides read TGTGCCAGCAGCTTGGTGGGACAGTTCACCGGGGAGCTGTTTTTT. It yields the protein CASSLVGQFTGELFF.

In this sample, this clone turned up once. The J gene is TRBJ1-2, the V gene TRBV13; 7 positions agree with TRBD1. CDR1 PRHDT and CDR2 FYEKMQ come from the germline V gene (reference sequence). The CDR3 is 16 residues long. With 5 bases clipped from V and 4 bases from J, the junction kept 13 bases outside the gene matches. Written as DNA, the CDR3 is TGTGCCAGCAGCGGCCCTCTGACAGGGATGGGCTATGGCTACACCTTC. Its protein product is CASSGPLTGMGYGYTF.